The clone carrying this TCR beta chain was recorded a few times. Its antigen remains unknown. These data belong to a study of identical twins. Findings of the study overall: Potential partial confounding of zero-insertion analyses by invariant MAIT and iNKT cells was noted. Within cord blood, abundant beta clonotypes carried fewer insertions, but memory repertoires showed no such trend. Out-of-frame alpha sequences shared between twins exhibited an excess of low generation probability.

V lost 1 base and J lost 5; bases outside the gene matches: 4. Germline-derived CDR1 and CDR2 are DFQATT and SNEGSKA (reference sequence). The CDR3 is 15 residues long. A universal primer site arose from template switching, and cDNA bore unique molecular identifiers. A single record per CDR3 protein comes from TCRdb applying MiXCR to the 5' RACE reads. Of 1.5 million or so distinct CDR3 sequences listed, 32% are singletons. The J gene is TRBJ2-1, the V gene TRBV20-1, with TRBD2 matching 11 bases. What was sequenced was cord blood. The TCR sequence derives from a newborn girl in good health. In DNA, the CDR3 is TGCAGTGCTAGAGGATTGGGACTAGCGGACAATGAGCAGTTCTTC. The encoded protein is CSARGLGLADNEQFF.